This is a list of T cell receptor beta chains from one sample in a study of T cell changes during pregnancy in multiple sclerosis. TCRdb's table, derived via immunoSEQ multiplex PCR, lists solely in-frame clones and lacks some. Here the sample spans roughly 60,000 clones, 90% being singletons. The material was CD4+ T cells from peripheral blood mononuclear cells, obtained in the first trimester of pregnancy. The receptors originated from a female donor with multiple sclerosis, enrolled in a pregnancy study. Both conserved end residues are trimmed from each CDR3. Part of the rows lack a size; the others show once, few, many or a class for expanded clones.

V	size	J	CDR3
TRBV6-1	once	TRBJ1-2	ASRPTGLDGYT
TRBV5-1	.	TRBJ2-7	ASSTSGDGYEQY
TRBV7-2	.	TRBJ2-1	ASITGTSYNEQF
TRBV30	.	TRBJ1-1	AWSVRRVEEAF
TRBV5-4	.	TRBJ2-2	ASRSGLRLGDGELF
TRBV5-1	.	TRBJ2-7	ASSLLGAEGASVGEQY
TRBV6-5	few	TRBJ1-6	ASSAGDSPLH
TRBV19	.	TRBJ1-5	ASSIEQVGNQPQH
TRBV6-1	.	TRBJ1-6	ASSDWGLYNSPLH
TRBV20-1	once	TRBJ2-1	SAWTSNEQF
TRBV5-6	.	TRBJ1-6	ASQLSNSPLH
TRBV11-2	few	TRBJ1-2	ASSSSRREGYT
TRBV29-1	.	TRBJ2-7	SVVSGSDEQY
TRBV29-1	.	TRBJ1-1	SVGDTRNTEAF
TRBV5-8	.	TRBJ1-4	ASSAGQGLNEKLF
TRBV7-8	once	TRBJ2-7	ASSRLAGSYEQY
TRBV28	.	TRBJ2-7	ASSPTGSYEQY
TRBV5-4	.	TRBJ1-6	ASSHGRLNSYNSPLH
TRBV10-3	.	TRBJ1-2	AISEDRDTYGYT
TRBV18	.	TRBJ1-3	ASSPYNRHSGNTIY
TRBV18	.	TRBJ1-2	ASSPGTGIYGYT
TRBV6-5	.	TRBJ2-3	ASSSAGGPTDTQY
TRBV6-5	.	TRBJ2-2	ASIPSGRSGELF
TRBV6-1	.	TRBJ1-4	ASREWTGREKLF
TRBV5-4	.	TRBJ2-2	ASSRGQPVGGELF
TRBV4-1	.	TRBJ2-7	ASSQQQGYEQY
TRBV6-6	.	TRBJ2-5	ASSVDRLSVQETQY
TRBV27	.	TRBJ2-7	ASSLFSLQPWEQY
TRBV19	.	TRBJ1-2	ASSQRTGGAEGYT
TRBV19	.	TRBJ2-1	ASSNSGYSYNEQF
TRBV7-2	.	TRBJ2-4	ASSFGGAKNIQY
TRBV6-1	.	TRBJ2-5	ASSVNRQETQY
TRBV2	.	TRBJ1-5	ASSRENPTGTSNQPQH
TRBV30	.	TRBJ2-5	AWDSGSKKTQY
TRBV11-2	.	TRBJ2-3	ASSFGTDTQY
TRBV5-4	.	TRBJ1-1	ASSLNRRDTEAF
TRBV5-3	.	TRBJ1-2	ARSPRRSDPYGYT